This T cell receptor beta chain is from a study of blood T cell repertoires in COVID-19. Study details: Collection of acute and convalescent COVID-19 samples took place in the United States, Italy and Spain. PBMCs, B-cell-depleted T cells, or T cells provided the cDNA or gDNA that made up the material.

The V and J ends lost 5 bases and 0 bases, in that order; junction bases with no gene match: 1. The CDR3 is made up of 14 amino acids. Germline loops: CDR1 SGHTA, CDR2 FQGNSA. TCRdb keeps only in-frame clones here, not all; method: immunoSEQ multiplex PCR. The repertoire holds under 250,000 clones, with around four fifths as singletons. The specimen sequenced was peripheral blood. The receptor was isolated from a woman aged 55-75 years who had recovered from COVID-19. The gene calls are TRBV7-2 and TRBJ2-7, with 10 bases aligning to TRBD1. The CDR3 bases are TGTGCCAGCAGCGGACAGGGGGGCTCCTACGAGCAGTACTTC. Encoded protein: CASSGQGGSYEQYF.